This is a list of T cell receptor beta chains from one sample in a study of STAT5B mutations in CD4+ large granular lymphocyte leukemia. The method was immunoSEQ multiplex PCR; TCRdb's version includes in-frame clones alone and lacks a portion of them. Here the sample spans 20,000 to 25,000 clones, roughly 80% being singletons. The sequencing input was CD4+ T cells from blood buffy coats. The receptors were gathered from a human donor in good health. The CDR3 runs from the conserved cysteine through the conserved F or W. A D gene is named only where the DNA matches it firmly. Clone size is shown for a subset of rows, as once, few, many or a class of expanded clone.

d_call j_call clone_size v_call cdr3_aa cdr3_nt
. TRBJ1-1 . TRBV13 CASSLDVRGSEAFF TGTGCCAGCAGCTTAGATGTTCGGGGGTCTGAAGCTTTCTTT
. TRBJ2-7 . TRBV7-8 CASSLAQQGFYEQYF TGTGCCAGCAGCTTAGCGCAACAGGGATTCTACGAGCAGTACTTC
TRBD2 TRBJ2-3 . TRBV25-1 CASSAAGARGQYF TGTGCCAGCAGTGCAGCGGGAGCCCGGGGGCAGTATTTT
TRBD2 TRBJ2-3 . TRBV11-3 CASSLYSRTSGADTQYF TGTGCCAGCAGCTTGTACAGCAGGACTAGCGGAGCAGATACGCAGTATTTT
TRBD1 TRBJ1-6 . TRBV6-5 CASSYLQGARSPLHF TGTGCCAGCAGTTACCTACAGGGGGCGCGTTCACCCCTCCACTTT
. TRBJ1-5 few TRBV11-3 CASSLASNQPQHF TGTGCCAGCAGCTTAGCCAGCAATCAGCCCCAGCATTTT
TRBD1 TRBJ1-2 once TRBV6-1 CASSVTGDRVRGYTF TGTGCCAGCAGTGTCACCGGGGACAGGGTACGAGGCTACACCTTC
TRBD1 TRBJ2-4 . TRBV6-6 CASSQGQGGYIQYF TGTGCCAGCAGCCAGGGACAGGGGGGATACATTCAGTACTTC
. TRBJ1-1 . TRBV28 CASSLYSRHTEAFF TGTGCCAGCAGTTTATACAGCCGACACACTGAAGCTTTCTTT
TRBD2 TRBJ2-2 once TRBV30 CAWSRLDSGRARTGELFF TGTGCCTGGAGTCGACTAGATAGCGGGAGGGCTCGAACCGGGGAGCTGTTTTTT
TRBD1 TRBJ1-1 . TRBV11-3 CATRDRSTTNTEAFF TGTGCCACCCGGGACAGATCCACGACGAACACTGAAGCTTTCTTT
TRBD2 TRBJ2-1 . TRBV11-2 CASSLVLADSYNEQFF TGTGCCAGCAGCTTAGTTCTAGCGGACTCCTACAATGAGCAGTTCTTC
TRBD2 TRBJ2-1 . TRBV5-1 CASSKGLAGGPDNEQFF TGCGCCAGCAGCAAGGGACTAGCGGGAGGGCCGGACAATGAGCAGTTCTTC
. TRBJ2-4 . TRBV9 CASSGAFPTIQYF TGTGCCAGCAGCGGGGCCTTTCCTACCATTCAGTACTTC
. TRBJ2-5 . TRBV27 CASSLSPRLGNQETQYF TGTGCCAGCAGTTTATCCCCCCGGTTAGGTAACCAAGAGACCCAGTACTTC
TRBD1 TRBJ2-1 once TRBV5-1 CASSLDTGQGGNEQFF TGCGCCAGCAGCTTGGATACGGGACAGGGAGGGAATGAGCAGTTCTTC
. TRBJ2-1 . TRBV2 CASSMETFILNEQFF TGTGCCAGCAGTATGGAGACTTTCATCCTCAATGAGCAGTTCTTC
. TRBJ2-5 . TRBV7-9 CASSLGLSETQYF TGTGCCAGCAGCTTAGGTTTATCCGAGACCCAGTACTTC
. TRBJ1-1 . TRBV18 CASSPPVNTEAFF TGTGCCAGCTCACCTCCAGTGAACACTGAAGCTTTCTTT
. TRBJ2-5 . TRBV5-4 CASSLGGSGEETQYF TGTGCCAGCAGCTTGGGGGGCAGCGGTGAAGAGACCCAGTACTTC
. TRBJ2-2 . TRBV6-6 CASSYTEGLVGELFF TGTGCCAGCAGTTACACCGAAGGGCTAGTCGGGGAGCTGTTTTTT
TRBD1 TRBJ2-7 . TRBV11-2 CASSPGQGQYF TGTGCCAGCAGCCCAGGACAGGGACAGTACTTC
. TRBJ2-7 . TRBV5-1 CASSRNGQLSYEQYF TGCGCCAGCAGCCGAAATGGACAGTTATCCTACGAGCAGTACTTC
TRBD2 TRBJ2-1 . TRBV19 CASSIAGLAGAGSYNEQFF TGTGCCAGTAGTATAGCGGGACTAGCGGGAGCGGGTTCCTACAATGAGCAGTTCTTC
TRBD1 TRBJ1-5 . TRBV10-2 CASSEAGGQPQHF TGCGCCAGCAGTGAGGCAGGGGGTCAGCCCCAGCATTTT
TRBD1 TRBJ2-2 few TRBV5-1 CASSYVTGSTGELFF TGCGCCAGCAGCTATGTGACAGGGTCCACCGGGGAGCTGTTTTTT
TRBD1 TRBJ1-2 few TRBV11-2 CASSSGQGYGYTF TGTGCCAGCAGCTCTGGACAGGGATATGGCTACACCTTC
. TRBJ1-5 . TRBV5-8 CASSLAAHSNQPQHF TGTGCCAGCAGCTTGGCCGCCCATAGCAATCAGCCCCAGCATTTT
TRBD2 TRBJ2-7 once TRBV6-5 CASSFGPVAGVYEQYF TGTGCCAGCAGTTTCGGGCCGGTGGCGGGAGTTTACGAGCAGTACTTC
. TRBJ2-5 . TRBV6-6 CASRATETQYF TGTGCCAGCAGGGCAACAGAGACCCAGTACTTC
. TRBJ2-2 . TRBV28 CASSSGGQPGTGELFF TGTGCCAGCAGTTCGGGGGGACAGCCAGGGACCGGGGAGCTGTTTTTT
TRBD1 TRBJ1-2 few TRBV4-2 CASSHPQGDYGYTF TGTGCCAGCAGCCACCCACAGGGGGACTATGGCTACACCTTC
. TRBJ2-3 . TRBV5-6 CASSYLDSSTDTQYF TGTGCCAGCAGCTATCTGGACAGCAGCACAGATACGCAGTATTTT
TRBD2 TRBJ2-5 . TRBV5-6 CASSLLASGAQVTQYF TGTGCCAGCAGCTTGTTGGCTAGCGGGGCCCAGGTGACCCAGTACTTC
TRBD2 TRBJ2-1 once TRBV7-9 CASSRWVAGANEQFF TGTGCCAGCAGCCGTTGGGTAGCGGGAGCAAATGAGCAGTTCTTC
. TRBJ1-1 few TRBV30 CAWAPEGPMNTEAFF TGTGCCTGGGCCCCTGAGGGTCCCATGAACACTGAAGCTTTCTTT
. TRBJ1-2 . TRBV7-2 CASSSGGVGGYTF TGTGCCAGCAGCTCTGGCGGGGTGGGTGGCTACACCTTC
. TRBJ1-1 . TRBV28 CASSLSAGRTEAFF TGTGCCAGCAGTTTATCCGCAGGGCGGACTGAAGCTTTCTTT
TRBD2 TRBJ2-1 . TRBV7-2 CASSLLRMAWEGNNEQFF TGTGCCAGCAGCTTATTACGTATGGCGTGGGAGGGAAACAATGAGCAGTTCTTC
. TRBJ2-2 . TRBV5-1 CASSRTVGANTGELFF TGCGCCAGCAGCCGCACCGTTGGGGCGAACACCGGGGAGCTGTTTTTT
. TRBJ2-5 . TRBV7-6 CASSLMTVQETQYF TGTGCCAGCAGCTTAATGACAGTCCAAGAGACCCAGTACTTC
. TRBJ1-1 . TRBV28 CASGQYTEAFF TGTGCCAGCGGGCAGTACACTGAAGCTTTCTTT
. TRBJ2-1 . TRBV28 CASSPPIPEQFF TGTGCCAGCAGTCCGCCCATTCCGGAGCAGTTCTTC
. TRBJ2-1 . TRBV9 CASSVNDSAPLNNEQFF TGTGCCAGCAGCGTTAACGATTCAGCCCCCCTTAACAATGAGCAGTTCTTC
. TRBJ1-1 . TRBV10-3 CAISESTGGIGAEAFF TGTGCCATCAGTGAGTCGACAGGCGGGATTGGCGCTGAAGCTTTCTTT
. TRBJ2-1 . TRBV27 CASKSVGNEQFF TGTGCCAGCAAATCCGTTGGCAATGAGCAGTTCTTC
TRBD2 TRBJ2-5 . TRBV6-5 CASSFSGRAQETQYF TGTGCCAGCAGCTTTAGCGGGAGGGCCCAAGAGACCCAGTACTTC
TRBD2 TRBJ2-7 . TRBV6-5 CASSPRLAGGGEQYF TGTGCCAGCAGCCCCCGACTAGCGGGAGGAGGCGAGCAGTACTTC
. TRBJ1-1 . TRBV11-2 CASSLGGPATEAFF TGTGCCAGCAGCTTAGGGGGCCCGGCCACTGAAGCTTTCTTT
. TRBJ2-4 . TRBV7-9 CASSQTEGRNIQYF TGTGCCAGCAGCCAGACAGAGGGGCGGAACATTCAGTACTTC
. TRBJ2-7 few TRBV2 CASSNQGLGEQYF TGTGCCAGCAGTAATCAGGGTTTAGGCGAGCAGTACTTC